Below are 11 T cell receptor beta chains sequenced from a single sample in a study of identical twins. From the 5' RACE reads, TCRdb called clonotypes with MiXCR, one entry per CDR3 protein. The sample lists 1.5 million to 2 million distinct CDR3 sequences, 32% occurring once. Material for sequencing was cord blood. The receptors originated from a newborn girl in good health.

V is TRBV20-1 and J is TRBJ2-5, with 11 bases identical to TRBD2. V lost 6 bases, J lost 11 bases, and 17 bases stayed unmatched. The CDR3 spans 15 residues. Germline assignment: CDR1 DFQATT and CDR2 SNEGSKA (reference sequence). The CDR3 DNA follows: TGCAGTGCCAGAAAACTAGCGGGGGCTAGTAATGAGCAGTACTTC. Translated: CSARKLAGASNEQYF.

The chain employs TRBV11-2 and TRBJ1-4; 12 positions agree with TRBD1. With 5 bases clipped from V and 0 bases from J, the junction kept 7 bases outside the gene matches. CDR1 and CDR2 (germline): SGHAT, FQNNGV. This CDR3 has 18 amino acids. CDR3 sequence: CASSKGQGALPTNEKLFF. The CDR3 bases are TGTGCCAGCAGCAAGGGACAGGGGGCTCTCCCAACTAATGAAAAACTGTTTTTT.

The chain employs TRBV21-1 and TRBJ1-5. TRBV21-1 is recorded as a pseudogene. The length of the CDR3 is 16 residues. This CDR3 is CASSKESGLTIQPQHF. CDR3 DNA: TGTGCCAGCAGCAAAGAGTCGGGACTAACTATTCAGCCCCAGCATTTT.

This clonotype was seen a handful of times. The chain combines TRBV7-8 with TRBJ1-2; 7 nucleotides align to TRBD1. The CDR3 covers 14 residues. Germline trimming cut 5 bases from V and 7 bases from J; bases unmatched to any gene: 10. The germline V gene has CDR1 SGHVS and CDR2 FQNEAQ. The CDR3 DNA reads as TGTGCCAGCAGCCCCCAACCCCGACAGGGTGGCTACACCTTC. Translating it yields CASSPQPRQGGYTF. The variable domain in full, with the rest retrieved from reference TRBV7-8 and TRBJ1-2, is GAGVSQSPRYKVAKRGQDVALRCDPISGHVSLFWYQQALGQGPEFLTYFQNEAQLDKSGLPSDRFFAERPEGSVSTLKIQRTQQEDSAVYLCASSPQPRQGGYTFGSGTRLTVV.

The V call is TRBV25-1, the J call TRBJ1-1; the D gene is possibly TRBD1 (6 bases). The V and J ends lost 6 bases and 4 bases respectively, with 15 bases between them. From germline, CDR1 is MGHDK and CDR2 SYGVNS. The CDR3 has 14 residues. The CDR3 sequence: CASSQGRGVTEAFF. The CDR3 coding sequence is TGTGCCAGCAGCCAGGGGCGGGGCGTCACTGAAGCTTTCTTT. Supplemented by reference TRBV25-1 and TRBJ1-1, the full variable domain reads EADIYQTPRYLVIGTGKKITLECSQTMGHDKMYWYQQDPGMELHLIHYSYGVNSTEKGDLSSESTVSRIRTEHFPLTLESARPSHTSQYLCASSQGRGVTEAFFGQGTRLTVV.

The chain carries TRBV29-1 and TRBJ2-7; 11 nucleotides agree with TRBD2. This CDR3 has 17 residues. Germline V CDR1 and CDR2: SQVTM, ANQGSEA. V lost 4 bases, J lost 2 bases, and 13 bases stayed unmatched. This CDR3 is CSVVLLKLAGETYEQYF. In DNA, the CDR3 is TGCAGCGTTGTCCTCCTAAAACTAGCGGGGGAGACCTACGAGCAGTACTTC.

This clonotype was detected many times. The chain is built from TRBV20-1 and TRBJ2-7, with D unresolved. The CDR3 runs to 13 residues. The ends were cut back, 2 bases at V and 2 bases at J, with 10 bases in the middle. Germline CDR1 is DFQATT and CDR2 is SNEGSKA (reference sequence). Written as DNA, the CDR3 is TGCAGTGCTAGACCTCCCCTTACCTACGAGCAGTACTTC. It translates to CSARPPLTYEQYF.

This clonotype occurred a few times. The chain is built from TRBV2 and TRBJ1-2; the D gene is possibly TRBD1 (5 bases). Looked up from germline, CDR1 is SNHLY and CDR2 is FYNNEI. V was clipped by 5 bases and J by 4 bases, with 14 bases between them. The CDR3 loop spans 14 amino acids. CDR3 nucleotides: TGTGCCAGCAGTCGGGACGGAGGGCCCTATGGCTACACCTTC. Translation gives CASSRDGGPYGYTF.

This clonotype was seen just once. Germline is not matched at one junction end, which may reflect a read error. The rearrangement joins TRBV20-1 to TRBJ2-3; 10 nucleotides match TRBD2. The CDR3 runs 16 residues. Germline values: CDR1 DFQATT, CDR2 SNEGSKA (reference sequence). The CDR3 DNA reads as TGCAGTGCTAGTCCCGAACTAGCGGGACGCACAGATACGCTGTATTTT. Translation: CSASPELAGRTDTLYF.

The rearrangement links TRBV7-9 to TRBJ1-5; the match to TRBD1 covers 7 bases. J was trimmed by 3 bases and V by 5 bases; bases with no gene match: 10. The CDR3 consists of 16 residues. CDR1 and CDR2 from the germline V gene are SEHNR and FQNEAQ (reference sequence). CDR3 nucleotides: TGTGCCAGCAGCCTCAACCGGGGACAGCTCAATCAGCCCCAGCATTTT. Protein sequence: CASSLNRGQLNQPQHF.

The chain joins TRBV3-1 to TRBJ2-1; TRBD2 matches 7 bases. Trimming removed 3 bases from V and 4 bases from J; junction bases left unmatched: 6. Germline V gives CDR1 LGHDT, CDR2 YNNKEL (reference sequence). This CDR3 region has 15 residues. This CDR3 is CASSQGGSRYNEQFF. The CDR3 DNA follows: TGTGCCAGCAGCCAGGGCGGGAGCCGGTACAATGAGCAGTTCTTC.